This T cell receptor beta chain was identified during a study of cytomegalovirus exposure and HLA in healthy donors. Study information: Researchers previously reported finding some 110 million unique TCR beta sequences from 150 million to 200 million T cells. Early released data had around 79 million unique TCRs, all coming from HLA-typed donors. Broader study findings: Common viral pathogens seemed to be connected with several of the most significant clusters, according to a later analysis. Productive status was seen about 90% or about 30% of the time for most TCR beta V segments in an earlier analysis.

The primer mix had 60 Vbeta and 13 Jbeta primers. Sequenced by immunoSEQ multiplex PCR; TCRdb stores in-frame clones only, minus some. Here the sample spans about 300,000 clones, around 86% being singletons. For this clone: Antigen: not known.

Germline values: CDR1 MNHEY, CDR2 SVGAGI. There are 15 residues in the CDR3. J lost 6 bases, V lost 7 bases, and 12 bases had no gene match. This clonotype was obtained from a man between 35 and 55 years old in good health and CMV-seropositive. Sequencing used PBMCs. The rearrangement uses TRBV6-5 and TRBJ2-7, with 10 bases fitting TRBD2. CDR3 residues: CASTLRPSGSFEQYF. The CDR3 nucleotides are TGTGCCAGCACTTTAAGGCCTAGCGGGAGTTTCGAGCAGTACTTC.